Listed here are 27 T cell receptor beta chains from one sample, sequenced in a study of chronic HIV infection and antiretroviral therapy. TCRdb re-called the 5' RACE reads through MiXCR, storing one row per CDR3 protein. The sample consists of roughly 39,000 distinct CDR3 sequences, around 8.7% of them appearing once. Source material: peripheral blood. These receptor sequences come from an adult who had HIV and had not received antiretroviral therapy, or was an uninfected healthy control (not recorded which).

This clonotype was seen only a few times. The chain employs TRBV11-1 and TRBJ2-2; D uncertain. Trimming took off 1 base at V and 4 bases at J, with 19 bases between the two ends. The CDR3 runs to 18 residues. Germline-derived CDR1 and CDR2 are SGHAT and FQDESV (reference sequence). The CDR3 DNA reads as TGTGCCAGCAGCTTAGAACCGGACGCCCTAATTCGCACCGGGGAGCTGTTTTTT. It is translated as CASSLEPDALIRTGELFF.

The rearrangement uses TRBV9 and TRBJ2-1, with 12 bases matching TRBD2. V dropped 0 bases and J dropped 7; count of bases not matched to a gene: 8. This CDR3 has 17 amino acids. Germline values: CDR1 SGDLS, CDR2 YYNGEE. CDR3 sequence reads: CASSVDLAGGPGNEQFF. CDR3 DNA sequence: TGTGCCAGCAGCGTAGACCTAGCGGGAGGGCCGGGGAATGAGCAGTTCTTC. The full variable domain, with the rest looked up from reference TRBV9 and TRBJ2-1, is DSGVTQTPKHLITATGQRVTLRCSPRSGDLSVYWYQQSLDQGLQFLIQYYNGEERAKGNILERFSAQQFPDLHSELNLSSLELGDSALYFCASSVDLAGGPGNEQFFGPGTRLTVL.

This clonotype was found many times. The rearrangement uses TRBV3-1 and TRBJ2-7, with unresolved D. The CDR3 is 11 residues long. The germline CDR1 and CDR2 sequences are LGHDT and YNNKEL (reference sequence). V dropped 7 bases and J dropped 2 bases, with 6 bases sitting between them. CDR3 nucleotides: TGTGCCAGCACCAGGCCCTACGAGCAGTACTTC. Its protein product is CASTRPYEQYF.

In its sample, this clonotype was seen a few times. The genes are TRBV30 and TRBJ2-1; TRBD2 is a possible D gene (6 bases). The CDR3 length is 12 residues. CDR1 is GTSNPN and CDR2 is SVGIG in the germline V gene (reference sequence). V gave up 0 bases and J gave up 8 bases, with 8 bases separating them. The CDR3 DNA sequence: TGTGCCTGGAGTGTATCGGGGGATGAGCAGTTCTTC. Encoded protein: CAWSVSGDEQFF. Based on the CDR3 plus reference TRBV30 and TRBJ2-1, the full variable domain is SQTIHQWPATLVQPVGSPLSLECTVEGTSNPNLYWYRQAAGRGLQLLFYSVGIGQISSEVPQNLSASRPQDRQFILSSKKLLLSDSGFYLCAWSVSGDEQFFGPGTRLTVL.

J is TRBJ1-5 and V is TRBV28, with a possible D match to TRBD1 (6 bases). The V gene's germline CDR1 is MDHEN and CDR2 SYDVKM. This CDR3 region has 13 residues. With 11 bases removed from V and 7 bases from J, the gap between germline ends came to 18 bases. CDR3 in amino acids: CAANRDPPQPQHF. The CDR3 DNA reads as TGTGCCGCAAACAGGGACCCCCCACAGCCCCAGCATTTT.

This clonotype came up many times. The chain recombines TRBV29-1 with TRBJ2-5; 12 bases map to TRBD1. The V gene's germline CDR1 is SQVTM and CDR2 ANQGSEA. This CDR3 contains 14 residues. The V and J ends lost 4 bases and 5 bases, in that order; junction bases with no gene match: 5. The CDR3 coding sequence is TGCAGCGTTGTGGGGACAGGGGGCTTTGAGACCCAGTACTTC. It encodes CSVVGTGGFETQYF.

Many counts were recorded for this clonotype. V is TRBV30 and J is TRBJ1-5, with D unresolved. CDR3 length equals 13 residues. V gave up 3 bases and J gave up 2 bases, with 8 bases separating them. In germline, CDR1 is GTSNPN, CDR2 SVGIG (reference sequence). The CDR3 reads CAWRRSGNQPQHF. DNA for the CDR3: TGTGCCTGGAGAAGATCGGGCAATCAGCCCCAGCATTTT.

This clonotype was seen more than once but under ten times. The CDR3 loop reads CASSSLAGGPGEQYF. CDR3 DNA sequence: TGTGCCAGCAGCTCACTAGCGGGAGGGCCGGGGGAGCAGTACTTC. The V call is TRBV7-9, the J call TRBJ2-7; TRBD2 aligns across 13 bases. CDR3 length: 15 amino acids. The ends lost 4 bases at V and 7 bases at J; junction bases unmatched: 7. CDR1 SEHNR and CDR2 FQNEAQ come from the germline V gene (reference sequence). Filled out from reference TRBV7-9 and TRBJ2-7, the complete variable domain reads DTGVSQNPRHKITKRGQNVTFRCDPISEHNRLYWYRQTLGQGPEFLTYFQNEAQLEKSRLLSDRFSAERPKGSFSTLEIQRTEQGDSAMYLCASSSLAGGPGEQYFGPGTRLTVT.

The sample holds a few counts of this clonotype. The CDR3 reads CASSLASSYNEQFF. As DNA, the CDR3 is TGTGCCAGCAGTTTGGCCTCCTCCTACAATGAGCAGTTCTTC. V is TRBV6-2 or TRBV6-3 and J is TRBJ2-1; D is ambiguous. This CDR3 contains 14 residues. V lost 4 bases and J lost 0, with 7 bases in between. CDR1 MNHEY and CDR2 SVGEGT come from the germline V gene.

This clonotype came up a few times. The gene calls are TRBV20-1 and TRBJ1-5; D is ambiguous. Trimming shortened V by 0 bases and J by 0 bases, and 9 bases separated the two germline ends. Germline V gene lookup returns CDR1 DFQATT and CDR2 SNEGSKA (reference sequence). This CDR3 contains 15 residues. The DNA for the CDR3 is TGCAGTGCTAGAGACCAGGAAATTAGCAATCAGCCCCAGCATTTT. This translates into CSARDQEISNQPQHF.

This clonotype was seen a handful of times. The J gene is TRBJ2-1, the V gene TRBV6-4, with 7 bases fitting TRBD1. CDR3 length equals 13 residues. Germline loops: CDR1 MRHNA, CDR2 SNTAGT. J was trimmed by 3 bases and V by 9 bases; bases with no gene match: 5. CDR3 amino acids: CARTGILYNEQFF. The CDR3 region has the DNA TGTGCCAGGACAGGGATCCTCTACAATGAGCAGTTCTTC.

This clonotype has only a few counts. The chain is built from TRBV29-1 and TRBJ1-4; 10 nucleotides match TRBD1. There are 14 residues in the CDR3. CDR1 and CDR2 from the germline V gene are SQVTM and ANQGSEA. J was trimmed by 9 bases and V by 6 bases; bases with no gene match: 10. DNA for the CDR3: TGCAGCGTCGAGACAGGGGGCGATGTCAAAAAACTGTTTTTT. It specifies CSVETGGDVKKLFF.

The chain combines TRBV7-9 with TRBJ2-3; TRBD2 is a possible D gene (6 bases). CDR1 SEHNR and CDR2 FQNEAQ come from the germline V gene (reference sequence). V shed 5 bases and J shed 0 bases, with 12 bases lying between them. This CDR3 has 15 residues. The CDR3 DNA follows: TGTGCCAGCAGCCTTCTAGCGCCCAGCACAGATACGCAGTATTTT. This gives the protein CASSLLAPSTDTQYF. Supplemented by reference TRBV7-9 and TRBJ2-3, the full variable domain reads DTGVSQNPRHKITKRGQNVTFRCDPISEHNRLYWYRQTLGQGPEFLTYFQNEAQLEKSRLLSDRFSAERPKGSFSTLEIQRTEQGDSAMYLCASSLLAPSTDTQYFGPGTRLTVL.

This clonotype was found a few times. The gene calls are TRBV5-1 and TRBJ2-7; maybe TRBD2 (5 bases). The CDR3 covers 12 residues. Trimming stripped 4 bases from V and 5 bases from J, with 10 bases between. Germline CDR1 reads SGHRS; CDR2 reads YFSETQ. In nucleotides, the CDR3 is TGCGCCAGCAGCCTACCGGGGAACGAGCAGTACTTC. It specifies CASSLPGNEQYF. The full variable domain, completed using reference TRBV5-1 and TRBJ2-7, is KAGVTQTPRYLIKTRGQQVTLSCSPISGHRSVSWYQQTPGQGLQFLFEYFSETQRNKGNFPGRFSGRQFSNSRSEMNVSTLELGDSALYLCASSLPGNEQYFGPGTRLTVT.

This clonotype was observed a handful of times. This chain joins TRBV5-1 and TRBJ2-5; perhaps TRBD1 as D (6 bases). The germline V gene encodes CDR1 SGHRS and CDR2 YFSETQ. V was pared by 4 bases and J by 1 base, with 14 bases between. This CDR3 has 15 amino acids. The CDR3 here is CASSIQGRVQETQYF. The DNA for the CDR3 is TGCGCCAGCAGCATACAGGGAAGGGTCCAAGAGACCCAGTACTTC.

The sample holds many counts of this clonotype. CDR3 DNA sequence: TGTGCCATCGGGCGTAGCTCCTACGAGCAGTACTTC. This encodes CAIGRSSYEQYF. This chain connects TRBV10-3 to TRBJ2-7; D is unresolved. There are 12 residues in the CDR3. V dropped 8 bases and J dropped 0 bases, with 8 bases sitting between them. The germline CDR1 and CDR2 sequences are ENHRY and SYGVKD.

This clonotype was seen repeatedly, ten times or more. The gene calls are TRBV7-2 and TRBJ2-7; possible D gene TRBD1, 5 bases. V was cut by 5 bases and J by 3 bases, with 17 bases left in between. The germline V gene has CDR1 SGHTA and CDR2 FQGNSA. The CDR3 has 15 residues. The CDR3 bases are TGTGCCAGCAGCCTCACTCAGGGATTGTTCTACGAGCAGTACTTC. It encodes CASSLTQGLFYEQYF. The entire variable domain, with the rest obtained from reference TRBV7-2 and TRBJ2-7, is as follows: GAGVSQSPSNKVTEKGKDVELRCDPISGHTALYWYRQSLGQGLEFLIYFQGNSAPDKSGLPSDRFSAERTGGSVSTLTIQRTQQEDSAVYLCASSLTQGLFYEQYFGPGTRLTVT.

This clonotype appeared a few times. CDR3 DNA sequence: TGTGCCAGCAGAAGTTGGGACAACCAAGAGACCCAGTACTTC. Translated, it gives CASRSWDNQETQYF. The chain links TRBV28 to TRBJ2-5; possible D gene TRBD1, 6 bases. Germline V gives CDR1 MDHEN, CDR2 SYDVKM. This CDR3 is built from 14 residues. Trimming removed 6 bases from V and 0 bases from J, with 11 bases in between. The entire variable domain, with the rest obtained from reference TRBV28 and TRBJ2-5, is as follows: DVKVTQSSRYLVKRTGEKVFLECVQDMDHENMFWYRQDPGLGLRLIYFSYDVKMKEKGDIPEGYSVSREKKERFSLILESASTNQTSMYLCASRSWDNQETQYFGPGTRLLVL.

This chain joins TRBV11-1 and TRBJ1-1, with a weak D call TRBD1 (6 bases). CDR1 and CDR2 (germline): SGHAT, FQDESV (reference sequence). Trimming stripped 1 base from V and 4 bases from J, with 7 bases between. The CDR3 has 13 residues. CDR3 region: CASSLEGGTEAFF. The CDR3, as DNA: TGTGCCAGCAGCTTAGAGGGGGGCACTGAAGCTTTCTTT.

This clonotype has more than one count but fewer than ten. The rearrangement uses TRBV28 and TRBJ2-7; TRBD1 aligns across 7 bases. The CDR3 is 15 amino acids. The V gene's germline CDR1 is MDHEN and CDR2 SYDVKM. J was trimmed by 3 bases and V by 5 bases; bases with no gene match: 10. Here the CDR3 reads CASSPARQGSYEQYF. In DNA form, the CDR3 reads TGTGCCAGCAGTCCGGCACGACAGGGAAGCTACGAGCAGTACTTC.

This clonotype was picked up many times. This sequence joins TRBV5-1 and TRBJ1-1, with D possibly matching TRBD1 (6 bases). Trimming shortened V by 7 bases and J by 4 bases, and 14 bases separated the two germline ends. This CDR3 has 13 amino acids. CDR1 is SGHRS, CDR2 YFSETQ, per germline. The CDR3 DNA is TGCGCCAGCTCGCACAGGGAGGGCACTGAAGCTTTCTTT. Its protein is CASSHREGTEAFF.

The J gene is TRBJ1-2, the V gene TRBV10-3; no clear D. The CDR3 is made up of 12 amino acids. Germline loops: CDR1 ENHRY, CDR2 SYGVKD. The ends were cut back, 10 bases at V and 0 bases at J, with 9 bases in the middle. CDR3 protein: CASAAANYGYTF. For the CDR3, the DNA is TGTGCCAGTGCTGCGGCTAACTATGGCTACACCTTC.

This clonotype was seen many times. The CDR3 sequence is CASSQHITNPDQPQHF. CDR3 sequence (DNA): TGTGCCAGCAGCCAGCACATCACAAATCCGGATCAGCCCCAGCATTTT. V gene TRBV4-2 combines with J gene TRBJ1-5; no reliable D call. This CDR3 spans 16 amino acids. With 3 bases removed from V and 5 bases from J, the gap between germline ends came to 17 bases. Germline CDR1 and CDR2: LGHNA and YNFKEQ.

This clonotype was recorded a few times. DNA of the CDR3: TGTGCCAGCAGTTTAGCGGAGGGGGACAATGAGCAGTTCTTC. The encoded protein is CASSLAEGDNEQFF. V and J are TRBV28 and TRBJ2-1; D may correspond to TRBD1 or TRBD2 (6 bases each). Trimming took 2 bases from V and 5 from J, leaving 10 bases between them. The germline gives CDR1 MDHEN, CDR2 SYDVKM. The length of the CDR3 is 14 residues.

This clonotype was seen a handful of times. The chain recombines TRBV7-8 with TRBJ1-6; no clear D gene. The CDR3 extends over 14 amino acids. Germline V gives CDR1 SGHVS, CDR2 FQNEAQ. Trimming removed 2 bases at V and 10 bases at J, with 12 bases between. CDR3 protein: CASSLSRGDSPLHF. As DNA, the CDR3 is TGTGCCAGCAGCTTATCTCGGGGAGACTCACCCCTCCACTTT.

The chain recombines TRBV29-1 with TRBJ2-1, with TRBD1 matching over 7 bases. The CDR3 has 13 amino acids. Germline V gene lookup returns CDR1 SQVTM and CDR2 ANQGSEA. The CDR3 region is CSTTGTAVGEQFF. The CDR3, as DNA: TGCAGTACTACCGGGACAGCAGTGGGTGAGCAGTTCTTC.

V and J are TRBV28 and TRBJ2-5; D might be TRBD1 (5 bases). The V gene's germline CDR1 is MDHEN and CDR2 SYDVKM. This CDR3 is built from 14 residues. Deletions cut 4 bases from V and 5 bases from J, with 14 bases between. This CDR3 is CASSSRASHETQYF. The CDR3, as DNA: TGTGCCAGCAGTTCCAGGGCCTCCCACGAGACCCAGTACTTC.